The clone carrying this T cell receptor beta chain was recorded many times. The sample comes from a study of T cells in Graves' hyperthyroidism and ophthalmopathy. Amplification targeted TCR beta CDR3 regions from RNA transcripts. RT-PCR in the first round (using the HTBI primer set) targeted the TCR CDR3. TCRdb used MiXCR to reprocess the multiplex PCR reads, holding one entry per CDR3 protein. The sample includes hundreds of thousands of distinct CDR3 sequences, about 15% of them seen just once. This sequence was found in a woman aged 18-35 years with Graves' ophthalmopathy. Sequencing was performed on blood.

CDR3 sequence: CASSLLGANSPLHF. CDR3 nucleotide sequence: TGTGCCAGCAGCTTGCTGGGGGCAAATTCACCCCTCCACTTT. The gene calls are TRBV5-6 and TRBJ1-6, with D perhaps TRBD1 (6 bases). V was shortened by 1 base and J by 7 bases, with 9 bases between the two germline ends. The germline gives CDR1 SGHDT, CDR2 YYEEEE. This CDR3 contains 14 residues.